This TCR beta chain is drawn from a study of blood T cells in healthy people across ages. General study points: More naive CD4+ cells and higher diversity marked long-lived donors relative to aged donors.

Per sample, extraction of total RNA gave at least 5.5 micrograms in every case. Germline assignment: CDR1 MRHNA and CDR2 SNTAGT. V lost 2 bases to trimming and J lost 3 bases; unmatched junction nucleotides: 4. CDR3 length: 15 amino acids. Using a J-beta primer mix together with a sample-barcoded 5' primer, a second PCR was run for about 7 to 12 cycles. TCRdb independently ran MiXCR on the 5' RACE reads; one entry per CDR3 protein. The data show 1 million or so distinct CDR3 sequences, with roughly 45% seen just once and approximately 19% held by the top ten. On this clonotype: Antigen unknown.

V and J are TRBV6-4 and TRBJ2-3; 8 bases agree with TRBD1. The receptor's source is an older woman in good health. The sequenced material came from blood. CDR3 sequence reads: CASSDTGQGTDTQYF. DNA of the CDR3: TGTGCCAGCAGTGACACTGGACAGGGAACAGATACGCAGTATTTT.